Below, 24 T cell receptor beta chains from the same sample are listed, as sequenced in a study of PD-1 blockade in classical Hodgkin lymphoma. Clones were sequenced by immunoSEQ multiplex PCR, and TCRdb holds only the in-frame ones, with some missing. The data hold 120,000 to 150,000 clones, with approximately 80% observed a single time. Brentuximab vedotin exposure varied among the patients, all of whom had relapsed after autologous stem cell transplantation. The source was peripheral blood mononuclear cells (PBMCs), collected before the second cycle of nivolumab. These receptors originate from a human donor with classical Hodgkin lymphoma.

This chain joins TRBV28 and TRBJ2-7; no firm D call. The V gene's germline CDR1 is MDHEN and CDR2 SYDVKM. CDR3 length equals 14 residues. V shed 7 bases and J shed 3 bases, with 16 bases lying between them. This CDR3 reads CASTTRKGNYEQYF. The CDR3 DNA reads TGTGCCAGCACAACGAGAAAGGGTAACTACGAGCAGTACTTC.

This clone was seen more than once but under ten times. CDR3 region: CASRWSDGKDEQFF. The CDR3 nucleotides are TGTGCCAGTAGATGGAGTGACGGGAAGGATGAGCAGTTCTTC. This rearrangement joins TRBV19 to TRBJ2-1, with D perhaps TRBD2 (5 bases). Trimming took off 6 bases at V and 8 bases at J, with 17 bases between the two ends. The length of the CDR3 is 14 residues. CDR1 is LNHDA and CDR2 is SQIVND in the germline V gene (reference sequence).

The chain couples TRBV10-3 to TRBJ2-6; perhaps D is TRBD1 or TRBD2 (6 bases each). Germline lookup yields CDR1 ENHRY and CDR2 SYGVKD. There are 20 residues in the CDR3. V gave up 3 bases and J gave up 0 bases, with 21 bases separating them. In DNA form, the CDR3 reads TGTGCCATCAGTGACTCACCGGGGGCAAGAAGCAACTCTGGGGCCAACGTCCTGACTTTC. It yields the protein CAISDSPGARSNSGANVLTF.

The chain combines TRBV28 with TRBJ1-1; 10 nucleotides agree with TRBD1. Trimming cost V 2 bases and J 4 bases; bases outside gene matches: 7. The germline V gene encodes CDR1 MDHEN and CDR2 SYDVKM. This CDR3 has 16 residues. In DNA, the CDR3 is TGTGCCAGCAGTTTACCGACAGGGGGCGAAGGCACTGAAGCTTTCTTT. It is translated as CASSLPTGGEGTEAFF.

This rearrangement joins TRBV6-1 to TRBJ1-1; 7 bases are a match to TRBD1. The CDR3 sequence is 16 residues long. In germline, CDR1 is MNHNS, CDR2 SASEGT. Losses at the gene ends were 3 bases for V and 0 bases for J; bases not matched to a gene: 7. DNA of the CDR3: TGTGCCAGCAGTGAGAACAGGGGAGCCATGAACACTGAAGCTTTCTTT. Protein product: CASSENRGAMNTEAFF.

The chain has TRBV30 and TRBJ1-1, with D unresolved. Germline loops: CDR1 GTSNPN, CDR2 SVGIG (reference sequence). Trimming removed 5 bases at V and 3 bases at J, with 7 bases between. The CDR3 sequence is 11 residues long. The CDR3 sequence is CAWQSDTEAFF. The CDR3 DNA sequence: TGTGCCTGGCAATCGGACACTGAAGCTTTCTTT.

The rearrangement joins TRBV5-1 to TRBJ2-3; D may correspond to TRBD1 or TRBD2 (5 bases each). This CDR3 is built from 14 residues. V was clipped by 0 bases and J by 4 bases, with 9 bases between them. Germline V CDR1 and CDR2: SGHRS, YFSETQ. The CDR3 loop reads CASSLGGIADTQYF. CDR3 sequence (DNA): TGCGCCAGCAGCTTGGGGGGGATCGCAGATACGCAGTATTTT.

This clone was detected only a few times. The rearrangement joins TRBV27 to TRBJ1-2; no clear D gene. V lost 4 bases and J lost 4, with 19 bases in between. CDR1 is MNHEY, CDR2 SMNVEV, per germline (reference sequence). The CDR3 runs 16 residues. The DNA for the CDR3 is TGTGCCAGCAGTTCCTGGGTCGTATCATCTCTCTATGGCTACACCTTC. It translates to CASSSWVVSSLYGYTF.

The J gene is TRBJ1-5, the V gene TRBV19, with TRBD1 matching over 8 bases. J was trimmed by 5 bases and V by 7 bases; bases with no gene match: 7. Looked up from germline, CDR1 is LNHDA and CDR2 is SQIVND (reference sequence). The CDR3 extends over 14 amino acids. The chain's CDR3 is CASTLDREDQPQHF. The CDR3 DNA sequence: TGTGCCAGTACCTTGGACAGGGAGGATCAGCCCCAGCATTTT.

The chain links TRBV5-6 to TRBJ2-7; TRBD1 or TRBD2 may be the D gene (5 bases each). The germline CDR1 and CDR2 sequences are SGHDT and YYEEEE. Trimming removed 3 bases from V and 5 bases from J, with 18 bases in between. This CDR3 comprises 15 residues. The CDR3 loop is CASSWWFGGIDEQYF. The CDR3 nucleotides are TGTGCCAGCAGCTGGTGGTTTGGGGGTATCGACGAGCAGTACTTC.

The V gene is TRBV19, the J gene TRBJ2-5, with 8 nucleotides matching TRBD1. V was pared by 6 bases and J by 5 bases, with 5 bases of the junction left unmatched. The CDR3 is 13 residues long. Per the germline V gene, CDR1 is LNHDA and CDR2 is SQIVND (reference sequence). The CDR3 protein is CASSGQGGETQYF. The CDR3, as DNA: TGTGCCAGTAGCGGACAGGGTGGTGAGACCCAGTACTTC.

CDR3 in amino acids: CASKLLTSGVGEQYF. Written as DNA, the CDR3 is TGTGCCAGCAAATTACTTACTAGCGGGGTAGGGGAGCAGTACTTC. The V call is TRBV6-6, the J call TRBJ2-7; 10 positions match TRBD2. From germline, CDR1 is MNHNY and CDR2 SVGAGI (reference sequence). V shed 7 bases, J shed 7 bases, and the junction held 13 bases outside the gene matches. This CDR3 contains 15 residues.

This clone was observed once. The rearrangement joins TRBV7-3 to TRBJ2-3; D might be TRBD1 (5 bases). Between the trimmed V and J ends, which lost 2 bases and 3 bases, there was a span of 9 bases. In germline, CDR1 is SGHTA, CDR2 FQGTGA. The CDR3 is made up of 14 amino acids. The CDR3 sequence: CASSLGAGTDTQYF. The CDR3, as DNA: TGTGCCAGCAGCTTAGGGGCCGGGACAGATACGCAGTATTTT.

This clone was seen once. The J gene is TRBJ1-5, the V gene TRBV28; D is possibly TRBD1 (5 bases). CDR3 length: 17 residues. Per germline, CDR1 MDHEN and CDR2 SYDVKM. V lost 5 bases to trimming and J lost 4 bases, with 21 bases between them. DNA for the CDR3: TGTGCCAGCAGTACTATTGGAGGCCAGGGTCGGAATCAGCCCCAGCATTTT. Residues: CASSTIGGQGRNQPQHF.

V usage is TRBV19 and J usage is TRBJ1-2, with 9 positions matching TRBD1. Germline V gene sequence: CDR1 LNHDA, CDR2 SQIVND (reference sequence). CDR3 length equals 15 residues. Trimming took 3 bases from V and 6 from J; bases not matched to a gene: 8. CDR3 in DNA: TGTGCCAGTAGTATCCCGTTCCGGGACAGGGATGGCTACACCTTC. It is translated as CASSIPFRDRDGYTF.

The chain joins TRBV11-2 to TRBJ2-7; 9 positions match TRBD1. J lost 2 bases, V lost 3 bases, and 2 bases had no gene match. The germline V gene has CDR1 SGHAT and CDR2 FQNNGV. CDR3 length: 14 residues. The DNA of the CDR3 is TGTGCCAGCAGCTTGACAGGGGGACCCTACGAGCAGTACTTC. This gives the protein CASSLTGGPYEQYF.

The CDR3 loop reads CASSFKSGDEQFF. The DNA for the CDR3 is TGTGCCAGCAGCTTCAAATCCGGAGATGAGCAGTTCTTC. V and J are TRBV5-4 and TRBJ2-1; D is ambiguous. The CDR3 runs 13 residues. V was pared by 2 bases and J by 8 bases, with 11 bases between. The germline V gene encodes CDR1 SGHNT and CDR2 YYREEE (reference sequence). Filled out from reference TRBV5-4 and TRBJ2-1, the complete variable domain reads ETGVTQSPTHLIKTRGQQVTLRCSSQSGHNTVSWYQQALGQGPQFIFQYYREEENGRGNFPPRFSGLQFPNYSSELNVNALELDDSALYLCASSFKSGDEQFFGPGTRLTVL.

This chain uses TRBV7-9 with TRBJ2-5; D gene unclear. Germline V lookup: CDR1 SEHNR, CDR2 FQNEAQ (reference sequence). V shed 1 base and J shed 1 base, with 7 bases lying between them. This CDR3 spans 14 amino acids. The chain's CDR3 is CASSLGHSQETQYF. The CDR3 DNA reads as TGTGCCAGCAGCTTAGGACACAGCCAAGAGACCCAGTACTTC.

The DNA of the CDR3 is TGTGCCAGCAGCTTGAAAGGGTCGGGAGGCTACACCTTC. It translates to CASSLKGSGGYTF. The genes are TRBV5-4 and TRBJ1-2, with D unclear. CDR3 length: 13 residues. Trimming stripped 1 base from V and 8 bases from J, with 12 bases between. In germline, CDR1 is SGHNT, CDR2 YYREEE (reference sequence).

CDR3 amino acids: CASSLGTFEGWAQYF. CDR3 nucleotide sequence: TGTGCCAGCAGTTTAGGGACCTTTGAGGGTTGGGCCCAGTACTTC. V is TRBV28 and J is TRBJ2-5; D is possibly TRBD1 or TRBD2 (5 bases each). Germline CDR1 MDHEN, CDR2 SYDVKM. The CDR3 has 15 residues. Trimming took off 2 bases at V and 9 bases at J, with 19 bases between the two ends.

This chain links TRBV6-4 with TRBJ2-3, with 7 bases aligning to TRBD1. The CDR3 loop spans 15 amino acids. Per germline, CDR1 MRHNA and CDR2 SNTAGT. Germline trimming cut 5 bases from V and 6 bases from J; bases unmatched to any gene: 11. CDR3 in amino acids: CASSRTGSLGDTQYF. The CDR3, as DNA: TGTGCCAGCAGTAGGACAGGCTCCCTCGGGGATACGCAGTATTTT.

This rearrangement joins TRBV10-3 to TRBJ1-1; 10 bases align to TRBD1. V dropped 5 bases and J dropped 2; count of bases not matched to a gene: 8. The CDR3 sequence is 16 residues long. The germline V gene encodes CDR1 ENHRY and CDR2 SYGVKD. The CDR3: CAISLHRQGANTEAFF. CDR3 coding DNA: TGTGCCATCAGTTTACATCGACAGGGGGCAAACACTGAAGCTTTCTTT.

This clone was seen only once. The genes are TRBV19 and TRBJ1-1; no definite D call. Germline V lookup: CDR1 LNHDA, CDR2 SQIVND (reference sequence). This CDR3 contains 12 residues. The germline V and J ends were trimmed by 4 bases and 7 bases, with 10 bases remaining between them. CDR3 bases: TGTGCCAGTAGTAACTTCGGAAGTGAAGCTTTCTTT. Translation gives CASSNFGSEAFF.

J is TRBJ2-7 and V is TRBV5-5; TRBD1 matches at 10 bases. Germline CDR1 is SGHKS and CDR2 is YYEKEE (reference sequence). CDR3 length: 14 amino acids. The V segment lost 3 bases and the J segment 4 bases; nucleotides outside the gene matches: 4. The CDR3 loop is CASSSSGQGYEQYF. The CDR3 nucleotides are TGTGCCAGCAGCTCCTCGGGACAGGGGTACGAGCAGTACTTC.